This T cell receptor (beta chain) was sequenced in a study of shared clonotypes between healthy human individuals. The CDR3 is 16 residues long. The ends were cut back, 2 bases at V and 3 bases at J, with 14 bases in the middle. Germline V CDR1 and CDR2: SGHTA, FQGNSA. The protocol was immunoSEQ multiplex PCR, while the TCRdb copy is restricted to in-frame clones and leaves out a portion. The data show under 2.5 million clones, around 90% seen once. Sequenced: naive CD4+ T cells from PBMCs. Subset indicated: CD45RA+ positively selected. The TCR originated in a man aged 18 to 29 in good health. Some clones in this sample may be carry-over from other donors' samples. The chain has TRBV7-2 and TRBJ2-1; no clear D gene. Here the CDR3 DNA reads TGTGCCAGCAGCTTATCTTGGCAGGTCCTCTACAATGAGCAGTTCTTC. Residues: CASSLSWQVLYNEQFF.